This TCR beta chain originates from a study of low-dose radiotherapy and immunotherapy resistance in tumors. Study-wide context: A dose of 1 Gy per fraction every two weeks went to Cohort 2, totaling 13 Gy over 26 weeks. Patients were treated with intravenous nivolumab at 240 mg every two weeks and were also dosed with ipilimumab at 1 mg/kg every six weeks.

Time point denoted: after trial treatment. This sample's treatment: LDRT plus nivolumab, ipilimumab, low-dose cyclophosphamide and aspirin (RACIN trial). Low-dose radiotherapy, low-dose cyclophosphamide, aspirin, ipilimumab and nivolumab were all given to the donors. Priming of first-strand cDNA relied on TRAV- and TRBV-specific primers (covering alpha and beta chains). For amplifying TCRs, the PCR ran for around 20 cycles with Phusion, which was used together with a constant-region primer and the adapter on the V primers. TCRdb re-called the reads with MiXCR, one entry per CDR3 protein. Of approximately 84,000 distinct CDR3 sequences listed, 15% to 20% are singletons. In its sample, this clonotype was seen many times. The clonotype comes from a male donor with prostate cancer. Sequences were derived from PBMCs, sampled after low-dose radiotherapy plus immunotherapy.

The CDR3 spells CSARSNSGNRHYEQYF. For the CDR3, the DNA is TGCAGTGCTAGGTCGAATAGCGGGAATCGGCACTACGAGCAGTACTTC. This rearrangement joins TRBV20-1 to TRBJ2-7; TRBD2 matches at 8 bases. The CDR3 is 16 residues long. Germline V gene sequence: CDR1 DFQATT, CDR2 SNEGSKA (reference sequence). Trimming at V came to 3 bases and at J to 3 bases, leaving 13 bases not matched to a gene.